The 29 T cell receptor beta chains given below trace back to one sample, sequenced in a study of cytomegalovirus exposure and HLA in healthy donors. PCR employed 60 Vbeta and 13 Jbeta primers. Method: immunoSEQ multiplex PCR; TCRdb's copy keeps in-frame clones and lacks some. The sample contains about 140,000 clones, over 65% of which appear only once. Sequences were obtained from PBMCs. The receptors derive from a female donor in good health and CMV-seronegative.

The V gene is TRBV19, the J gene TRBJ2-1; 7 bases map to TRBD2. The CDR3 contains 15 residues. Per germline, CDR1 LNHDA and CDR2 SQIVND (reference sequence). V lost 5 bases and J lost 7; bases outside the gene matches: 11. The CDR3 DNA reads as TGTGCCAGTAGTTTTGGGGGAGGGCCGGGGAATGAGCAGTTCTTC. The encoded protein is CASSFGGGPGNEQFF. Full variable domain (rest looked up from reference TRBV19 and TRBJ2-1): DGGITQSPKYLFRKEGQNVTLSCEQNLNHDAMYWYRQDPGQGLRLIYYSQIVNDFQKGDIAEGYSVSREKKESFPLTVTSAQKNPTAFYLCASSFGGGPGNEQFFGPGTRLTVL.

The J gene is TRBJ1-6, the V gene TRBV27; 8 nucleotides agree with TRBD1. The CDR3 loop spans 17 amino acids. The V gene's germline CDR1 is MNHEY and CDR2 SMNVEV (reference sequence). J was trimmed by 5 bases and V by 5 bases; bases with no gene match: 11. The CDR3 spells CASSRPPTGVNNSPLHF. CDR3 nucleotide sequence: TGTGCCAGCAGTAGACCGCCGACAGGGGTTAATAATTCACCCCTCCACTTT.

The J gene is TRBJ2-3, the V gene TRBV2; unclear D gene. The CDR3 spans 16 residues. Trimming removed 5 bases from V and 0 bases from J, with 15 bases in between. CDR1 and CDR2 from the germline V gene are SNHLY and FYNNEI. DNA for the CDR3: TGTGCCAGCAGTCGCGGCCAAGTCACTAGCACAGATACGCAGTATTTT. It specifies CASSRGQVTSTDTQYF.

Only a few counts were recorded for this clone. This chain joins TRBV30 and TRBJ1-6; D ambiguous. V dropped 5 bases and J dropped 7 bases, with 15 bases sitting between them. Germline CDR1 is GTSNPN and CDR2 is SVGIG (reference sequence). CDR3 length equals 14 residues. In DNA form, the CDR3 reads TGTGCCTGGTCTTCTGAGGGATGGAATTCACCCCTCCACTTT. Amino acid sequence: CAWSSEGWNSPLHF.

The CDR3, as DNA: TGTGCCAGCAGCCCCACCCCGGGTGAAGCTTTCTTT. Protein product: CASSPTPGEAFF. The V gene is TRBV5-4, the J gene TRBJ1-1; D not certain. V lost 4 bases and J lost 7, with 11 bases in between. The germline gives CDR1 SGHNT, CDR2 YYREEE (reference sequence). The CDR3 runs 12 residues.

This clone was seen only a few times. Written as DNA, the CDR3 is TGCGCCAGCAGCCAAGAGGACGTAGGGGACTATGGCTACACCTTC. Its protein product is CASSQEDVGDYGYTF. This rearrangement joins TRBV4-3 to TRBJ1-2; D is possibly TRBD1 (5 bases). Trimming shortened V by 0 bases and J by 3 bases, and 11 bases separated the two germline ends. Germline CDR1 and CDR2: LGHNA and YSLEER. There are 15 residues in the CDR3.

J is TRBJ1-2 and V is TRBV4-3; the D is unclear. V was trimmed by 0 bases and J by 8 bases, leaving 16 bases between them. This CDR3 region has 15 residues. Germline-derived CDR1 and CDR2 are LGHNA and YSLEER. The DNA of the CDR3 is TGCGCCAGCAGCCAAGAGTCGACGGGTTGGTGCGGCTACACCTTC. Amino acids: CASSQESTGWCGYTF.

The rearrangement uses TRBV5-6 and TRBJ1-3; D is undetermined. This CDR3 has 13 amino acids. CDR1 and CDR2 (germline): SGHDT, YYEEEE. V was pared by 3 bases and J by 4 bases, with 8 bases between. Written as DNA, the CDR3 is TGTGCCAGCAGCTACGGCAGGGGAAACACCATATATTTT. This translates into CASSYGRGNTIYF.

Here the CDR3 DNA reads TGTGCCAGCAGCTTGGACAGGGGTAATCAGCCCCAGCATTTT. It yields the protein CASSLDRGNQPQHF. This chain uses TRBV28 with TRBJ1-5, with 9 bases aligning to TRBD1. From germline, CDR1 is MDHEN and CDR2 SYDVKM. With 6 bases clipped from V and 4 bases from J, the junction kept 4 bases outside the gene matches. CDR3 size: 14 residues.

In DNA, the CDR3 is TGCAGCGTGCCGACAGGATTCTATGGCTACACCTTC. This encodes CSVPTGFYGYTF. V gene TRBV29-1 combines with J gene TRBJ1-2; possible D gene TRBD1, 6 bases. The CDR3 extends over 12 amino acids. Between the trimmed V and J ends, which lost 6 bases and 4 bases, there was a span of 12 bases. CDR1 is SQVTM and CDR2 is ANQGSEA in the germline V gene.

The chain employs TRBV7-2 and TRBJ2-2; the match to TRBD2 covers 11 bases. Germline V CDR1 and CDR2: SGHTA, FQGNSA. There are 15 residues in the CDR3. Trimming removed 1 base from V and 6 bases from J; junction bases left unmatched: 1. The CDR3 sequence: CASSLELAGAGELFF. For the CDR3, the DNA is TGTGCCAGCAGCTTAGAACTAGCGGGGGCCGGGGAGCTGTTTTTT.

The count of this clone is one. The chain has TRBV9 and TRBJ2-7; 8 bases are a match to TRBD1. The CDR3 length is 14 residues. J gave up 4 bases and V 4 bases, and 7 bases lay outside the gene matches. The V gene's germline CDR1 is SGDLS and CDR2 YYNGEE. Here the CDR3 reads CASSPRTGNYEQYF. The DNA for the CDR3 is TGTGCCAGCAGCCCACGGACAGGGAATTACGAGCAGTACTTC. The whole variable domain, remainder taken from reference TRBV9 and TRBJ2-7, is DSGVTQTPKHLITATGQRVTLRCSPRSGDLSVYWYQQSLDQGLQFLIQYYNGEERAKGNILERFSAQQFPDLHSELNLSSLELGDSALYFCASSPRTGNYEQYFGPGTRLTVT.

This clone was seen only a few times. V usage is TRBV6-4 and J usage is TRBJ2-7; TRBD2 matches at 8 bases. The CDR3 length is 15 residues. In germline, CDR1 is MRHNA, CDR2 SNTAGT. Trimming removed 4 bases from V and 4 bases from J; junction bases left unmatched: 9. DNA of the CDR3: TGTGCCAGCAGTGCAGAAACCGGGGGGGGTTACGAGCAGTACTTC. Amino acid sequence: CASSAETGGGYEQYF.

This sequence joins TRBV9 and TRBJ1-5, with D perhaps TRBD1 (6 bases). V dropped 4 bases and J dropped 6 bases, with 14 bases sitting between them. CDR3 length: 14 amino acids. Germline V gene sequence: CDR1 SGDLS, CDR2 YYNGEE. The CDR3 is CASSSHGGGQPQHF. The CDR3 nucleotides read TGTGCCAGCAGCTCCCATGGGGGCGGTCAGCCCCAGCATTTT.

This clone was seen just once. This chain's CDR3 is CASSLDVWLRNYNEQFF. Written as DNA, the CDR3 is TGTGCCAGCAGCTTAGATGTATGGCTGCGGAACTACAATGAGCAGTTCTTC. The chain couples TRBV7-2 to TRBJ2-1, with D unresolved. CDR3 length: 17 residues. Germline CDR1 and CDR2: SGHTA and FQGNSA. V lost 1 base and J 3 bases, leaving 16 bases between the germline ends.

The CDR3 coding sequence is TGTGCCAGAAGCTGGACCCGCAGGGACAGACACTTTCTTAACAATGAGCAGTTCTTC. It codes for CARSWTRRDRHFLNNEQFF. The chain recombines TRBV5-3 with TRBJ2-1; 7 nucleotides align to TRBD1. TRBV5-3 is an ORF for which the function is uncertain. This CDR3 is 19 amino acids long. J gave up 5 bases and V 3 bases, and 20 bases lay outside the gene matches.

V gene TRBV14 combines with J gene TRBJ2-6, with D tentatively TRBD1 (6 bases). CDR3 length: 19 amino acids. The V gene lost 4 bases and the J gene lost 6 bases, with 25 bases spanning the gap. Germline values: CDR1 SGHDN, CDR2 FVKESK. CDR3 DNA sequence: TGTGCCAGCAGCCGCACTCAGGACAGTATCCTGGCTGAGGCCAACGTCCTGACTTTC. Amino acids: CASSRTQDSILAEANVLTF.

The V call is TRBV28, the J call TRBJ1-2; 7 positions agree with TRBD1. The CDR3 is 13 residues long. Germline-derived CDR1 and CDR2 are MDHEN and SYDVKM. After removal of 9 bases from V and 4 bases from J, the junction contained 8 bases not matched to a gene. The CDR3 protein is CASQTGTVYGYTF. The CDR3, as DNA: TGTGCCAGTCAGACAGGGACGGTCTATGGCTACACCTTC.

This chain joins TRBV2 and TRBJ2-1; D is unresolved. The CDR3 runs to 15 residues. The germline V and J ends were trimmed by 1 base and 2 bases, with 9 bases remaining between them. The germline V gene encodes CDR1 SNHLY and CDR2 FYNNEI. The chain's CDR3 is CASSEDLGAYNEQFF. The DNA of the CDR3 is TGTGCCAGCAGTGAAGATTTGGGCGCCTACAATGAGCAGTTCTTC.

In its sample, this clone was seen once. The chain recombines TRBV7-9 with TRBJ2-3; 12 bases map to TRBD2. Germline CDR1 is SEHNR and CDR2 is FQNEAQ (reference sequence). The CDR3 runs to 16 residues. V lost 3 bases to trimming and J lost 2 bases; unmatched junction nucleotides: 3. CDR3 in amino acids: CASSFRLAGATDTQYF. The CDR3 DNA reads TGTGCCAGCAGCTTCCGACTAGCGGGGGCCACAGATACGCAGTATTTT.

The V and J genes are TRBV5-1 and TRBJ2-7, with a weak D call TRBD2 (6 bases). CDR3 length: 13 amino acids. Looked up from germline, CDR1 is SGHRS and CDR2 is YFSETQ. The V end lost 4 bases, the J end lost 9 bases, and 17 bases lay between the germline ends. The CDR3 DNA is TGCGCCAGCAGCCCCCCCTCGGGGGAAACGCAGTACTTC. Its translation is CASSPPSGETQYF.

This sequence joins TRBV9 and TRBJ2-3; TRBD2 matches 11 bases. The V gene end was trimmed by 0 bases and the J gene end by 3 bases; junction bases not matched to a gene: 6. The CDR3 extends over 17 amino acids. Germline-derived CDR1 and CDR2 are SGDLS and YYNGEE. The CDR3 sequence is CASSVENSGGATDTQYF. The CDR3 DNA sequence: TGTGCCAGCAGCGTAGAGAATAGCGGGGGGGCGACAGATACGCAGTATTTT. Filled out from reference TRBV9 and TRBJ2-3, the complete variable domain reads DSGVTQTPKHLITATGQRVTLRCSPRSGDLSVYWYQQSLDQGLQFLIQYYNGEERAKGNILERFSAQQFPDLHSELNLSSLELGDSALYFCASSVENSGGATDTQYFGPGTRLTVL.

CDR3 region: CASSQGDTGLMSYTF. Here the CDR3 DNA reads TGCGCCAGCAGCCAGGGTGACACGGGTTTAATGAGCTACACCTTC. This sequence joins TRBV5-1 and TRBJ1-2; a weak D match, TRBD1 (5 bases). CDR1 is SGHRS, CDR2 YFSETQ, per germline. This CDR3 comprises 15 residues. The V gene lost 4 bases and the J gene lost 9 bases, with 22 bases spanning the gap.

Concerning this clone itself: At one of its ends the junction is not consistent with the germline gene, which may arise from a read error. This sequence joins TRBV7-3 and TRBJ2-1; TRBD1 agrees at 10 bases. CDR1 and CDR2 from the germline V gene are SGHTA and FQGTGA. The CDR3 spans 15 residues. CDR3 nucleotide sequence: TGTGCCAGCAGCGTAACCGGGACAGGGGTTAATGGGCAGTTCTTC. Translating gives CASSVTGTGVNGQFF.

V gene TRBV7-9 combines with J gene TRBJ1-1; D might be TRBD1 (6 bases). Germline CDR1 reads SEHNR; CDR2 reads FQNEAQ (reference sequence). CDR3 length equals 15 residues. Trimming shortened V by 2 bases and J by 4 bases, and 14 bases separated the two germline ends. The CDR3 here is CASSLSGGVGTEAFF. CDR3 in DNA: TGTGCCAGCAGCTTATCTGGGGGCGTCGGCACTGAAGCTTTCTTT.

The chain recombines TRBV5-1 with TRBJ2-6, with D hard to call. The V and J ends lost 0 bases and 2 bases respectively, with 6 bases between them. The germline CDR1 and CDR2 sequences are SGHRS and YFSETQ. The CDR3 is 15 residues long. Here the CDR3 reads CASSLEPAGANVLTF. Here the CDR3 DNA reads TGCGCCAGCAGCTTGGAACCAGCTGGGGCCAACGTCCTGACTTTC.

This chain links TRBV6-5 with TRBJ2-1, with D possibly being TRBD1 (6 bases). V lost 7 bases and J lost 11, with 18 bases in between. The CDR3 extends over 13 amino acids. Looked up from germline, CDR1 is MNHEY and CDR2 is SVGAGI. This CDR3 reads CASNPHRDTQQFF. DNA for the CDR3: TGTGCCAGCAATCCCCATCGGGACACCCAGCAGTTCTTC.

This chain uses TRBV5-1 with TRBJ2-7, with 9 positions matching TRBD1. Germline V gene sequence: CDR1 SGHRS, CDR2 YFSETQ. There are 13 residues in the CDR3. J lost 9 bases, V lost 0 bases, and 4 bases had no gene match. The CDR3 nucleotides read TGCGCCAGCAGCTTGGAATACAGGGGGCTGCAGTACTTC. Translated: CASSLEYRGLQYF.

The J gene is TRBJ1-1, the V gene TRBV30, with 8 bases aligning to TRBD1. CDR3 length: 13 amino acids. Germline CDR1 reads GTSNPN; CDR2 reads SVGIG (reference sequence). V lost 0 bases and J lost 8; bases outside the gene matches: 5. The CDR3 nucleotides are TGTGCCTGGAGTGTATCCCAGGGGGCGGAAGCTTTCTTT. Amino acid sequence: CAWSVSQGAEAFF.